This T cell receptor beta chain was recorded in a study of shared clonotypes between healthy human individuals. Study-wide points: Sampling included only blood; tissue repertoires likely differ. The authors expected sequencing depth to affect clonotype sharing among donors.

Regarding this clone: What it binds is unknown.

CD8 cells regarded as naive lacked CD45RO, were positively chosen for CCR7, and omitted terminally differentiated effector memory CD45RA+ cells. TCRdb's copy holds only in-frame clones and misses some; the assay was immunoSEQ multiplex PCR. The data show some 1,900,000 clones, over 85% seen once. Trimming cost V 4 bases and J 3 bases; bases outside gene matches: 10. This CDR3 has 16 residues. Germline V lookup: CDR1 SGDLS, CDR2 YYNGEE. Sequenced sample: naive CD8+ T cells sorted from blood. The receptor's source is a young man in good health. The V call is TRBV9, the J call TRBJ2-1; TRBD1 matches 7 bases. The CDR3 region is CASSSRTGEHYNEQFF. For the CDR3, the DNA is TGTGCCAGCAGCTCCCGGACAGGCGAACACTACAATGAGCAGTTCTTC.